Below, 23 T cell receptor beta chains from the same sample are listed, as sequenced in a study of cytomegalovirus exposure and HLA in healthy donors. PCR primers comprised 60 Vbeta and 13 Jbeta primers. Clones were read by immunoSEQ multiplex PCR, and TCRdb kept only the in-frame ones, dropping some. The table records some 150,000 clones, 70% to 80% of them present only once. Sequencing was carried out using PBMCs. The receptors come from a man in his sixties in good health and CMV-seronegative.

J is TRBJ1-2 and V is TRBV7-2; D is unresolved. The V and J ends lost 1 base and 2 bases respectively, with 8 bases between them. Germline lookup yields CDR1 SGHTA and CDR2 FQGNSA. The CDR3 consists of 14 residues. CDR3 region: CASSLGAGNYGYTF. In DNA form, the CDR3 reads TGTGCCAGCAGCTTAGGGGCGGGGAACTATGGCTACACCTTC.

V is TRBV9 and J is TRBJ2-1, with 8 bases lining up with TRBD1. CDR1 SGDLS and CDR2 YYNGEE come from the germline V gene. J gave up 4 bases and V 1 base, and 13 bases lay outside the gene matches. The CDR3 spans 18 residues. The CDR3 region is CASSVTRGPSQGYNEQFF. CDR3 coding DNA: TGTGCCAGCAGCGTAACCAGGGGGCCCAGCCAGGGGTACAATGAGCAGTTCTTC.

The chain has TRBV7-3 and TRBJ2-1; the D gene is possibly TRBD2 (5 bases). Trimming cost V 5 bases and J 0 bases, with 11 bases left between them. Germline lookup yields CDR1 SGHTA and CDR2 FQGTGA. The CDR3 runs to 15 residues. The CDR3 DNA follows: TGTGCCAGCAGCGCACTAGTTAACTCCTACAATGAGCAGTTCTTC. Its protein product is CASSALVNSYNEQFF.

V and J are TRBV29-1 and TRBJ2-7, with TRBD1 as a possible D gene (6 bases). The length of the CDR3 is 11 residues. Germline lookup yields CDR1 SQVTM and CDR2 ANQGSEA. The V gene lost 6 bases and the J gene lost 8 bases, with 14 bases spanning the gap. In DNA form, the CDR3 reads TGCAGCGTCCTACAGGGAAGGAAGCAGTACTTC. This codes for CSVLQGRKQYF.

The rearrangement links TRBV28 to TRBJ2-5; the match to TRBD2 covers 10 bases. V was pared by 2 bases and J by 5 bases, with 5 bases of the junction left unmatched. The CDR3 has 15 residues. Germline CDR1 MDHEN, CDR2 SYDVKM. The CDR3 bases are TGTGCCAGCAGTTTACCAGCGGGGGGGCAGGAGACCCAGTACTTC. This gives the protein CASSLPAGGQETQYF.

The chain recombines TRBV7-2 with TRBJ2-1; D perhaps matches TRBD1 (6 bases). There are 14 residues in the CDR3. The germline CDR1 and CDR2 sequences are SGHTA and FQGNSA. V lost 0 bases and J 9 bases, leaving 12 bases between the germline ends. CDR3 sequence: CASSLAEGVAEQFF. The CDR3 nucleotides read TGTGCCAGCAGCTTAGCTGAGGGGGTGGCTGAGCAGTTCTTC. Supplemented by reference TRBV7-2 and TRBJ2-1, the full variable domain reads GAGVSQSPSNKVTEKGKDVELRCDPISGHTALYWYRQSLGQGLEFLIYFQGNSAPDKSGLPSDRFSAERTGGSVSTLTIQRTQQEDSAVYLCASSLAEGVAEQFFGPGTRLTVL.

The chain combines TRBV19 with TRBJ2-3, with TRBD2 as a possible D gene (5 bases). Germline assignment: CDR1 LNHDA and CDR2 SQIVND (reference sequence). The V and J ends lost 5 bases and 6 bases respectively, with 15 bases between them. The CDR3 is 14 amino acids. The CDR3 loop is CASSFLYRGDTQYF. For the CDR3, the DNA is TGTGCCAGTAGTTTCTTATACCGCGGGGATACGCAGTATTTT.

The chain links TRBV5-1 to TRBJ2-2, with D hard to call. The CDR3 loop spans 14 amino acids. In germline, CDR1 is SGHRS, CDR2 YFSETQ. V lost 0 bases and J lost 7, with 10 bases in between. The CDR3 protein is CASSLGHLGGELFF. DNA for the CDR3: TGCGCCAGCAGCTTGGGACACCTCGGCGGGGAGCTGTTTTTT.

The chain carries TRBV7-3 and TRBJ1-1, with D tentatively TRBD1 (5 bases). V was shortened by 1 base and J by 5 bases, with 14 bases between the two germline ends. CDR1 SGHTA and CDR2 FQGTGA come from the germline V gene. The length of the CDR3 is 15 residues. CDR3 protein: CASSLSGASRTEAFF. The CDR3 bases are TGTGCCAGCAGCTTAAGTGGGGCCTCGAGGACTGAAGCTTTCTTT. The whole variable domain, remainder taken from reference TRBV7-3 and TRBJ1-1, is GAGVSQTPSNKVTEKGKYVELRCDPISGHTALYWYRQSLGQGPEFLIYFQGTGAADDSGLPNDRFFAVRPEGSVSTLKIQRTERGDSAVYLCASSLSGASRTEAFFGQGTRLTVV.

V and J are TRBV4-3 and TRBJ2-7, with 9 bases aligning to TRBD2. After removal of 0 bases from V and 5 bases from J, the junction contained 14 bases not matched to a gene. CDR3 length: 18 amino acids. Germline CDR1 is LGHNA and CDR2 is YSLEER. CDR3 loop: CASSQDLGGREGLDEQYF. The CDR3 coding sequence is TGCGCCAGCAGCCAAGATTTGGGCGGGCGGGAGGGTTTGGACGAGCAGTACTTC.

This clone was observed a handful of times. CDR3 sequence: CASRGLAGQETQYF. The CDR3 DNA follows: TGCGCCAGCAGGGGACTAGCGGGACAAGAGACCCAGTACTTC. V usage is TRBV5-1 and J usage is TRBJ2-5; 13 nucleotides line up with TRBD2. The junction had 0 bases not matched to a gene; V was cut back by 5 bases and J by 2 bases. Germline V gene data show CDR1 as SGHRS and CDR2 as YFSETQ. There are 14 residues in the CDR3.

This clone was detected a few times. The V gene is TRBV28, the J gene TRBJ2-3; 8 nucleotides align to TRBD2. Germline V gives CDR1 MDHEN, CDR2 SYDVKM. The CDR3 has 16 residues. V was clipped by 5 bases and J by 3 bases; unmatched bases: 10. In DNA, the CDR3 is TGTGCCAGCAGTCGATCCGGGGGGGGTTGGACAGATACGCAGTATTTT. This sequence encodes CASSRSGGGWTDTQYF.

The CDR3 DNA reads TGTGCCAGCAGCCAACAATCGGTGGGGGCTAACACCGGGGAGCTGTTTTTT. It encodes CASSQQSVGANTGELFF. The gene calls are TRBV2 and TRBJ2-2; perhaps TRBD1 as D (6 bases). Germline V gives CDR1 SNHLY, CDR2 FYNNEI. Trimming removed 6 bases at V and 2 bases at J, with 19 bases between. CDR3 length: 17 residues.

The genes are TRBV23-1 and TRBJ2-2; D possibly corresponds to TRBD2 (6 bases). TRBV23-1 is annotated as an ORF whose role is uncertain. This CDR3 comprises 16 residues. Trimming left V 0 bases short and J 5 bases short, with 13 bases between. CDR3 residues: CASSQSGRRRTGELFF. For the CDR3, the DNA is TGCGCCAGCAGTCAATCGGGGAGGAGGAGGACCGGGGAGCTGTTTTTT.

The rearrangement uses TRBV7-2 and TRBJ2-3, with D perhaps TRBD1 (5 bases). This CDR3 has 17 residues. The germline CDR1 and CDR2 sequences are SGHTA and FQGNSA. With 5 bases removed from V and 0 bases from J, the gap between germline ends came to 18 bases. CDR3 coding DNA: TGTGCCAGCAGCCGAGCTCCTTCAGGGTCTAGCACAGATACGCAGTATTTT. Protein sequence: CASSRAPSGSSTDTQYF.

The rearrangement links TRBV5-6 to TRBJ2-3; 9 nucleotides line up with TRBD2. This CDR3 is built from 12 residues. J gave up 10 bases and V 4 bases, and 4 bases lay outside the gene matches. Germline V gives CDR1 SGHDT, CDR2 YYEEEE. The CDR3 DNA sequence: TGTGCCAGCAGCGCCAGCGGGAGGTCGCAGTATTTT. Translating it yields CASSASGRSQYF.

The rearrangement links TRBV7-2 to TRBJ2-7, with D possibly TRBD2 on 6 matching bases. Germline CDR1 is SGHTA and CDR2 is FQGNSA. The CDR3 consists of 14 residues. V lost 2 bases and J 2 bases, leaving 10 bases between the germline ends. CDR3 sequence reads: CASSLRWGAYEQYF. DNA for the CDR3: TGTGCCAGCAGCTTACGATGGGGGGCCTACGAGCAGTACTTC.

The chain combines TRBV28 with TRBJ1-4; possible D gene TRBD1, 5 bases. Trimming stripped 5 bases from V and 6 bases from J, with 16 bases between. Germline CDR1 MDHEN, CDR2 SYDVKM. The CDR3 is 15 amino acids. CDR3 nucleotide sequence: TGTGCCAGCAGTGATCAAGGGCGGGGGGATGAAAAACTGTTTTTT. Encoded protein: CASSDQGRGDEKLFF.

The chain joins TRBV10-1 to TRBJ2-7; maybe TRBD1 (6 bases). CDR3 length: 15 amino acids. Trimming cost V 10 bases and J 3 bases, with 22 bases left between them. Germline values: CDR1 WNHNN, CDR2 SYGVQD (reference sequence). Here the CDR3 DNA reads TGCGCCAACCACCCAGGGGACGGGGAGTACTACGAGCAGTACTTC. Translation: CANHPGDGEYYEQYF.

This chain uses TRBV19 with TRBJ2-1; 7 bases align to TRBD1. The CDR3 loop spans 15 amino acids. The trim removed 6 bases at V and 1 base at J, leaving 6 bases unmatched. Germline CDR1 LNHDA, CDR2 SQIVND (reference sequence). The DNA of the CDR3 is TGTGCCAGTAGACAAGGACAGGAGTCCTACAATGAGCAGTTCTTC. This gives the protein CASRQGQESYNEQFF. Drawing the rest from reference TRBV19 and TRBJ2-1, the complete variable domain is DGGITQSPKYLFRKEGQNVTLSCEQNLNHDAMYWYRQDPGQGLRLIYYSQIVNDFQKGDIAEGYSVSREKKESFPLTVTSAQKNPTAFYLCASRQGQESYNEQFFGPGTRLTVL.

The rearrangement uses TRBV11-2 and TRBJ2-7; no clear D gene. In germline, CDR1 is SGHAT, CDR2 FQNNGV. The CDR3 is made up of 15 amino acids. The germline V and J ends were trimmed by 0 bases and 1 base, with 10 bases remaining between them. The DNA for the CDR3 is TGTGCCAGCAGCTTAGAAAGCTACCCTTCCTACGAGCAGTACTTC. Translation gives CASSLESYPSYEQYF. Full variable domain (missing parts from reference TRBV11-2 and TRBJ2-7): EAGVAQSPRYKIIEKRQSVAFWCNPISGHATLYWYQQILGQGPKLLIQFQNNGVVDDSQLPKDRFSAERLKGVDSTLKIQPAKLEDSAVYLCASSLESYPSYEQYFGPGTRLTVT.

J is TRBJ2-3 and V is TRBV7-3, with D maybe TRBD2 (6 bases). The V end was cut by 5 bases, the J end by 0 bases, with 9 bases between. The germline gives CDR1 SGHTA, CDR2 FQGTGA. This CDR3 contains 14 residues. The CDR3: CASSAGTSTDTQYF. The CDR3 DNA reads TGTGCCAGCAGCGCCGGGACTAGCACAGATACGCAGTATTTT.

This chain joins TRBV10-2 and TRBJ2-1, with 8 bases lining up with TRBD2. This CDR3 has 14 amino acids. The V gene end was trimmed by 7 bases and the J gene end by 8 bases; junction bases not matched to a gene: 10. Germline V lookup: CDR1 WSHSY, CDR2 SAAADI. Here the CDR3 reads CASILGGRRDEQFF. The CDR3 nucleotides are TGCGCCAGCATTCTAGGCGGGAGGAGAGATGAGCAGTTCTTC.